A single T cell receptor beta chain is shown here with its context. Antigen specificity is unknown. With 60 Vbeta and 13 Jbeta primers, the PCR was carried out. TCRdb keeps only in-frame clones here, not all; method: immunoSEQ multiplex PCR. The sample has 150,000 to 200,000 clones; roughly three quarters are singletons. V was cut by 4 bases and J by 8 bases, with 14 bases left in between. The V gene's germline CDR1 is MDHEN and CDR2 SYDVKM. This CDR3 is 14 amino acids long. This entry is derived from a study of cytomegalovirus exposure and HLA in healthy donors. General study results and limits: Earlier analysis yielded a pattern in which most TCR beta V segments were productive about 87% or about 30% of the time.

The V gene is TRBV28, the J gene TRBJ1-4; D unresolved. The sequence was collected from a woman aged 40 to 50 in good health and CMV-seropositive. The source material was PBMCs. CDR3 in DNA: TGTGCCAGCAGTTCGTCTTACCGAGGGGAAAAACTGTTTTTT. Amino acids: CASSSSYRGEKLFF.